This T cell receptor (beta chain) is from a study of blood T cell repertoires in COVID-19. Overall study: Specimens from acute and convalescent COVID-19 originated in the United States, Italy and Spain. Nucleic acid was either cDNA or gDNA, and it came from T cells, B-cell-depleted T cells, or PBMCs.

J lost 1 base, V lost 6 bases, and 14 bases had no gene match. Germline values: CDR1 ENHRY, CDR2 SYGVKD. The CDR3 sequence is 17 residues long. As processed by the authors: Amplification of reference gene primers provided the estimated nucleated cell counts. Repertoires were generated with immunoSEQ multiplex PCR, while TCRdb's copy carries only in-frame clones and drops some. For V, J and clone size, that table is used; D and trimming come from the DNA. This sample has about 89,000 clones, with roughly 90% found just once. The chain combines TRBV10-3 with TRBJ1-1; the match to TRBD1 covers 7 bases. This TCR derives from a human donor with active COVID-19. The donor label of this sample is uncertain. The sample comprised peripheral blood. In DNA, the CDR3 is TGTGCCATCAGCACCTTCAGGGGGACAGAATCGAACACTGAAGCTTTCTTT. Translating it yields CAISTFRGTESNTEAFF.